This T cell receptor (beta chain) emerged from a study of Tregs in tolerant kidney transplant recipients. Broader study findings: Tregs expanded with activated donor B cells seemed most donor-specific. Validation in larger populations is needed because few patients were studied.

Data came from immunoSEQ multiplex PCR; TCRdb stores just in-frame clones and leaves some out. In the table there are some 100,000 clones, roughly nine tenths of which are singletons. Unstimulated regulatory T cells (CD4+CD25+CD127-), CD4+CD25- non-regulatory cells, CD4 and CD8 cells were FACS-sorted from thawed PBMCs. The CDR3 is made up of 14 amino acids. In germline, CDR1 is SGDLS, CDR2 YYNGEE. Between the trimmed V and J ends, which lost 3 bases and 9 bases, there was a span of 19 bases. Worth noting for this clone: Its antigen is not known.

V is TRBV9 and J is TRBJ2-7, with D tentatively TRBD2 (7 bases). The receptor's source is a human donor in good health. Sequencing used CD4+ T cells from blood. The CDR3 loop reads CASSERGGRGVQYF. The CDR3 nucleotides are TGTGCCAGCAGCGAGAGGGGGGGACGTGGAGTGCAGTACTTC.